Listed below are T cell receptor beta chains from one sample, sequenced in a study of neurological immune-mediated disorders. MiXCR, run by TCRdb on the 5' RACE reads, gives a single entry per CDR3 protein. Of roughly 100,000 distinct CDR3 sequences listed, roughly 3.5% are singletons. The sequencing input was PBMCs. Receptor source: a woman between 18 and 29 years old with multiple sclerosis. CDR3s include the opening cysteine and the closing phenylalanine or tryptophan.

V	J	CDR3
TRBV7-2	TRBJ2-7	CASSLADTYEQYF
TRBV9	TRBJ2-2	CASSVGLSGAGELFF
TRBV20-1	TRBJ2-7	CSARDLGQGSYEQYF
TRBV15	TRBJ2-7	CATSRDLDRGLLSHEQYF
TRBV11-2	TRBJ1-5	CASGRDGNNQPQHF
TRBV20-1	TRBJ1-5	CSTNAGWNQPQHF
TRBV11-2	TRBJ2-3	CASSLMGSTDTQYF
TRBV6-5	TRBJ2-2	CASSYALGELFF
TRBV6-5	TRBJ1-2	CASSYSMNSARGFGYTF
TRBV15	TRBJ2-1	CATSRDPGQVQFF
TRBV6-1	TRBJ1-1	CASTIQGWLTEAFF
TRBV5-1	TRBJ1-2	CASSPWDRSLGDYTF
TRBV5-1	TRBJ1-4	CASSLGQGYEKLFF
TRBV6-5	TRBJ1-1	CASSYGGYTEAFF
TRBV20-1	TRBJ2-3	CSAREGTSYHVDTQYF
TRBV5-5	TRBJ2-1	CASSFSSVQGLSGGDYNEQFF
TRBV5-1	TRBJ2-1	CASSLMVGGSYNEQFF
TRBV14	TRBJ2-5	CASSPTGEGTQYF
TRBV20-1	TRBJ2-1	CSATEVALAGVRNEQFF
TRBV10-3	TRBJ1-2	CAISESSDRYPWYGYTF
TRBV20-1	TRBJ2-7	CSARDFEGRYEQYF
TRBV12-3/TRBV12-4	TRBJ2-7	CASSLARLGYEQYF
TRBV5-1	TRBJ1-2	CASTHGLGYGYTF
TRBV7-9	TRBJ2-7	CASSSLGEQYF
TRBV6-2/TRBV6-3	TRBJ2-1	CASSLGLVGDEQFF
TRBV9	TRBJ1-4	CASSKDRAANEKLFF
TRBV12-3/TRBV12-4	TRBJ1-3	CASSYGGTSPGNTIYF
TRBV5-1	TRBJ1-4	CASSGHRETATNEKLFF
TRBV11-3	TRBJ2-1	CASSHSGLNNEQFF
TRBV6-5	TRBJ1-2	CASSYGTPNYGYTF
TRBV18	TRBJ2-1	CASSQSEGYNEQFF
TRBV20-1	TRBJ1-6	CSARPHSRVVDSPLHF
TRBV10-3	TRBJ1-2	CAISPPGTGRYGYTF
TRBV6-5	TRBJ1-1	CASSRTLGPTEAFF
TRBV5-1	TRBJ2-1	CASSLERASYNEQFF
TRBV5-5	TRBJ2-7	CASSFGTDFYEQYF
TRBV5-8	TRBJ1-5	CASSLARVGQGGFQPQHF
TRBV12-3/TRBV12-4	TRBJ2-3	CASTHRATRERGTDTQYF
TRBV15	TRBJ1-1	CATSRDLGQGKAFF
TRBV5-4	TRBJ2-7	CASSLSTSGSYEQYF
TRBV7-6	TRBJ2-7	CASSLTPSGGEQYF
TRBV20-1	TRBJ1-2	CSARNRLRVDSDYGYTF
TRBV20-1	TRBJ2-7	CSATNPGNEQYF
TRBV20-1	TRBJ2-2	CSASPRGAVGELFF
TRBV5-1	TRBJ1-5	CASSLGDRGQPQHF
TRBV5-6	TRBJ2-1	CASSLGSEQFF
TRBV5-1	TRBJ2-7	CASSLTATSYEQYF
TRBV12-3/TRBV12-4	TRBJ1-5	CASSQNRANQPQHF
TRBV11-1	TRBJ1-2	CASSRTGFDGYTF
TRBV10-2	TRBJ1-4	CAIQPTGEGGKLFF
TRBV18	TRBJ1-4	CASSPLHGPDDLNEKLFF
TRBV12-3/TRBV12-4	TRBJ1-2	CAIRDRGDYGYTF
TRBV10-3	TRBJ2-7	CAISGVESGGYYEQYF
TRBV10-3	TRBJ1-5	CATTGTGDNQPQHF
TRBV20-1	TRBJ2-3	CMSPGPSTDTQYF